A single sample gave rise to the 10 T cell receptor beta chains below, sequenced in a study of Graves' ophthalmopathy and Graves' hyperthyroidism. For repertoire sequencing, the TCR beta CDR3 regions were amplified from RNA transcripts. RT-PCR was first run with HTBI primers, then multiplex PCR in a second round. TCRdb re-called the multiplex PCR reads with MiXCR, one entry per CDR3 protein. The sample has a few hundred thousand distinct CDR3 sequences; 15% to 20% are singletons. The sample comprised peripheral blood. The source of these receptors is an adult man with Graves' ophthalmopathy.

This chain uses TRBV7-8 with TRBJ2-7, with TRBD2 identical over 9 bases. The CDR3 has 14 amino acids. Germline-derived CDR1 and CDR2 are SGHVS and FQNEAQ. The ends lost 4 bases at V and 6 bases at J; junction bases unmatched: 7. CDR3 residues: CASSWGTSLGEQYF. DNA of the CDR3: TGTGCCAGCAGCTGGGGGACTAGCCTTGGCGAGCAGTACTTC. The full variable domain, its missing parts supplied by reference TRBV7-8 and TRBJ2-7, is GAGVSQSPRYKVAKRGQDVALRCDPISGHVSLFWYQQALGQGPEFLTYFQNEAQLDKSGLPSDRFFAERPEGSVSTLKIQRTQQEDSAVYLCASSWGTSLGEQYFGPGTRLTVT.

This clonotype came up many times. V and J are TRBV29-1 and TRBJ2-7; TRBD2 matches at 13 bases. Germline V CDR1 and CDR2: SQVTM, ANQGSEA. With 4 bases clipped from V and 2 bases from J, the junction kept 8 bases outside the gene matches. The CDR3 runs to 16 residues. CDR3 bases: TGCAGCGTTGCCATAGTTGGACTAGCGGGAGCCTACGAGCAGTACTTC. It codes for CSVAIVGLAGAYEQYF.

This sequence joins TRBV6-2 or TRBV6-3 and TRBJ2-7, with TRBD1 matching over 12 bases. This CDR3 spans 16 amino acids. Trimming cost V 4 bases and J 6 bases; bases outside gene matches: 10. CDR1 and CDR2 (germline): MNHEY, SVGEGT. The CDR3 here is CASSLERGQGALEQYF. CDR3 sequence (DNA): TGTGCCAGCAGTTTGGAGCGGGGACAGGGGGCCCTCGAGCAGTACTTC.

This clonotype has a count of ten or more. V is TRBV2 and J is TRBJ2-2, with D possibly matching TRBD1 (6 bases). Germline CDR1 reads SNHLY; CDR2 reads FYNNEI. CDR3 size: 16 residues. V was trimmed by 6 bases and J by 2 bases, leaving 16 bases between them. In DNA, the CDR3 is TGTGCCAGCAGGAGGGGCCCGGGACATAACACCGGGGAGCTGTTTTTT. Residues: CASRRGPGHNTGELFF.

V is TRBV5-6 and J is TRBJ2-7; D perhaps matches TRBD2 (5 bases). Trimming took 6 bases from V and 0 from J, leaving 13 bases between them. The germline gives CDR1 SGHDT, CDR2 YYEEEE. The CDR3 has 14 amino acids. CDR3 nucleotides: TGTGCCAGCACCCTTCGGACTGGCTCCTACGAGCAGTACTTC. Translating it yields CASTLRTGSYEQYF.

This clonotype has at least ten counts. The rearrangement links TRBV6-2 or TRBV6-3 to TRBJ1-1; the D is unclear. This CDR3 has 12 residues. The V end was cut by 5 bases, the J end by 11 bases, with 15 bases between. Germline-derived CDR1 and CDR2 are MNHEY and SVGEGT. This CDR3 reads CASSNTGVRAFF. The CDR3, as DNA: TGTGCCAGCAGTAATACTGGGGTCCGCGCTTTCTTT.

This clonotype was observed at least ten times. V and J are TRBV30 and TRBJ1-1, with TRBD1 as a possible D gene (5 bases). In germline, CDR1 is GTSNPN, CDR2 SVGIG (reference sequence). CDR3 length: 14 residues. V was clipped by 4 bases and J by 0 bases, with 12 bases between them. The CDR3 loop is CAWNPGLMNTEAFF. The CDR3 DNA is TGTGCCTGGAACCCGGGACTGATGAACACTGAAGCTTTCTTT. The entire variable domain, with the rest obtained from reference TRBV30 and TRBJ1-1, is as follows: SQTIHQWPATLVQPVGSPLSLECTVEGTSNPNLYWYRQAAGRGLQLLFYSVGIGQISSEVPQNLSASRPQDRQFILSSKKLLLSDSGFYLCAWNPGLMNTEAFFGQGTRLTVV.

This clonotype showed up many times. The chain has TRBV11-2 and TRBJ1-1; no firm D call. Germline CDR1 reads SGHAT; CDR2 reads FQNNGV. V lost 0 bases, J lost 1 base, and 9 bases lay in between. CDR3 length equals 15 residues. As DNA, the CDR3 is TGTGCCAGCAGCTTAGAGGTTTCCCCGAACACTGAAGCTTTCTTT. It encodes CASSLEVSPNTEAFF.

At least ten counts were recorded for this clonotype. This sequence joins TRBV20-1 and TRBJ1-2; no firm D call. Deletions cut 3 bases from V and 8 bases from J, with 13 bases between. The CDR3 totals 12 residues. The V gene's germline CDR1 is DFQATT and CDR2 SNEGSKA (reference sequence). The CDR3, as DNA: TGCAGTGCTAGCCCGGACTTGGGAGGCTACACCTTC. This encodes CSASPDLGGYTF.

There are many counts of this clonotype. The chain couples TRBV20-1 to TRBJ2-5; D remains ambiguous. CDR1 is DFQATT, CDR2 SNEGSKA, per germline (reference sequence). The CDR3 length is 13 residues. V lost 3 bases, J lost 5 bases, and 13 bases lay in between. This CDR3 reads CSASPGGEETQYF. The CDR3 DNA is TGCAGTGCTAGTCCGGGCGGAGAGGAGACCCAGTACTTC.